Listed below are T cell receptor beta chains from one sample, sequenced in a study of T cell repertoires in cytomegalovirus infection. TCRdb reprocessed the reads with MiXCR, giving one entry per CDR3 protein. The table lists roughly 100,000 distinct CDR3 sequences, approximately 15% of them singletons, with 8% in the top ten. Material for sequencing was PBMCs. Receptor source: a human donor in good health (CMV status not recorded). Some clones in this sample may be carry-over from other donors' samples. Both conserved end residues are part of each CDR3. The order of the fields is J gene, D gene, clone size, V gene, CDR3 protein, CDR3 DNA. The D gene is left open where the match is weak. Some rows mark clone size as missing; the rest say once, few, many or name a class of expanded clone.

J gene: TRBJ2-7; D gene: NA; clone size: many; V gene: TRBV12-3/TRBV12-4; CDR3 protein: CASSFVTDYEQYF; CDR3 DNA: TGTGCCAGCAGTTTTGTGACAGACTACGAGCAGTACTTC
J gene: TRBJ2-5; D gene: TRBD2; clone size: few; V gene: TRBV20-1; CDR3 protein: CSARDNLAGGQETQYF; CDR3 DNA: TGCAGTGCTAGAGACAACTTAGCGGGGGGGCAGGAGACCCAGTACTTC
J gene: TRBJ2-5; D gene: TRBD2; clone size: NA; V gene: TRBV20-1; CDR3 protein: CSARGGLAEGPETQYF; CDR3 DNA: TGCAGTGCTAGAGGAGGACTAGCGGAGGGGCCGGAGACCCAGTACTTC
J gene: TRBJ1-3; D gene: NA; clone size: many; V gene: TRBV7-6; CDR3 protein: CASSLGQAGLGNTIYF; CDR3 DNA: TGTGCCAGCAGCTTGGGGCAGGCCGGACTTGGAAACACCATATATTTT
J gene: TRBJ2-5; D gene: NA; clone size: many; V gene: TRBV7-2; CDR3 protein: CASSVGRAGKETQYF; CDR3 DNA: TGTGCCAGCAGCGTAGGACGCGCGGGAAAAGAGACCCAGTACTTC
J gene: TRBJ2-5; D gene: NA; clone size: NA; V gene: TRBV6-2/TRBV6-3; CDR3 protein: CASSDYFGRAQETQYF; CDR3 DNA: TGTGCCAGCAGTGACTACTTTGGACGAGCCCAAGAGACCCAGTACTTC
J gene: TRBJ1-2; D gene: NA; clone size: NA; V gene: TRBV7-9; CDR3 protein: CASSLDGRQKDYTF; CDR3 DNA: TGTGCCAGCAGCTTAGACGGGAGACAAAAGGACTACACCTTC
J gene: TRBJ1-2; D gene: NA; clone size: many; V gene: TRBV29-1; CDR3 protein: CSVGGGEGYGYTF; CDR3 DNA: TGCAGCGTTGGAGGTGGGGAGGGCTATGGCTACACCTTC
J gene: TRBJ2-5; D gene: TRBD1; clone size: NA; V gene: TRBV27; CDR3 protein: CASSSRPGQAKETQYF; CDR3 DNA: TGTGCCAGCAGTTCCCGACCGGGACAGGCTAAAGAGACCCAGTACTTC
J gene: TRBJ1-2; D gene: NA; clone size: many; V gene: TRBV7-2; CDR3 protein: CASSPPLRGGLGMDGDYGYTF; CDR3 DNA: TGTGCCAGCAGCCCGCCCCTTCGAGGGGGGCTTGGAATGGACGGAGACTATGGCTACACCTTC
J gene: TRBJ2-3; D gene: NA; clone size: NA; V gene: TRBV11-2; CDR3 protein: CASSLQGGTDTQYF; CDR3 DNA: TGTGCCAGCAGTTTACAGGGTGGCACAGATACGCAGTATTTT
J gene: TRBJ2-6; D gene: NA; clone size: few; V gene: TRBV4-2; CDR3 protein: CASSHVRGSGANVLTF; CDR3 DNA: TGTGCCAGCAGCCACGTACGGGGCTCTGGGGCCAACGTCCTGACTTTC
J gene: TRBJ1-2; D gene: NA; clone size: NA; V gene: TRBV28; CDR3 protein: CASSTGIPIYGYTF; CDR3 DNA: TGTGCCAGCAGTACAGGGATCCCTATCTATGGCTACACCTTC
J gene: TRBJ1-1; D gene: NA; clone size: many; V gene: TRBV5-6; CDR3 protein: CASSFIRQERGTEAFF; CDR3 DNA: TGTGCCAGCAGCTTTATAAGACAGGAGCGCGGCACTGAAGCTTTCTTT
J gene: TRBJ1-2; D gene: NA; clone size: few; V gene: TRBV2; CDR3 protein: CASSERRNYNYGYTF; CDR3 DNA: TGTGCCAGCAGTGAACGGCGGAATTATAACTATGGCTACACCTTC
J gene: TRBJ1-3; D gene: NA; clone size: many; V gene: TRBV7-3; CDR3 protein: CASSLRSGNTIYF; CDR3 DNA: TGTGCCAGCAGCTTAAGGAGCGGAAACACCATATATTTT